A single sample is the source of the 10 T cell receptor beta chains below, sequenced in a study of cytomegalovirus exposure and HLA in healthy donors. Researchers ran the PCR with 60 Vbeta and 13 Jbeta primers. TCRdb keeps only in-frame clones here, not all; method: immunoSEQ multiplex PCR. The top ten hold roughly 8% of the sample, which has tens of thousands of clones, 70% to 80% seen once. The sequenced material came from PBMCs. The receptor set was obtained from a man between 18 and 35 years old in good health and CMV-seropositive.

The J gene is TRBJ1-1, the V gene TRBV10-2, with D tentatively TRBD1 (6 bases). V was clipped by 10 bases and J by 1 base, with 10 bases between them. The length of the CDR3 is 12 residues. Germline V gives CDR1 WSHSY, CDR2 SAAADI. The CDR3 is CATRGGNTEAFF. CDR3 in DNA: TGCGCCACCAGAGGGGGGAACACTGAAGCTTTCTTT.

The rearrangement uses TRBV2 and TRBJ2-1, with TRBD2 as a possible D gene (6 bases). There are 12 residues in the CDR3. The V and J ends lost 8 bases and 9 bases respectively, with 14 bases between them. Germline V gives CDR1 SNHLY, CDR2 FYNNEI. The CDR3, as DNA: TGTGCCAGCTGCGGGACTCGTTTTGAGCAGTTCTTC. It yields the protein CASCGTRFEQFF.

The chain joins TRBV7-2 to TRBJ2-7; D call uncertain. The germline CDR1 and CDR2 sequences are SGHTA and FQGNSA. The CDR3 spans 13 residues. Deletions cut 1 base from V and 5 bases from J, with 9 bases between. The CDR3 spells CASSLGGPDEQYF. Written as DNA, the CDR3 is TGTGCCAGCAGCTTAGGTGGCCCCGACGAGCAGTACTTC. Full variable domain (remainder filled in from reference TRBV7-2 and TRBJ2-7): GAGVSQSPSNKVTEKGKDVELRCDPISGHTALYWYRQSLGQGLEFLIYFQGNSAPDKSGLPSDRFSAERTGGSVSTLTIQRTQQEDSAVYLCASSLGGPDEQYFGPGTRLTVT.

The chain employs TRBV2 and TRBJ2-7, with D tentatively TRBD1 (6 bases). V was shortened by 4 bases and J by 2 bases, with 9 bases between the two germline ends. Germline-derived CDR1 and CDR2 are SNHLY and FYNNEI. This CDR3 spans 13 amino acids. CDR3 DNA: TGTGCCAGCAGTGGGACAGTCCCCTACGAGCAGTACTTC. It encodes CASSGTVPYEQYF.

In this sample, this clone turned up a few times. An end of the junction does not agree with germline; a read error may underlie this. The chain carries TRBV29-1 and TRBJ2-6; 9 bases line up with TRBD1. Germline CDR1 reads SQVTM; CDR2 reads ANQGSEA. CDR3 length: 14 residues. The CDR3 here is CSVEDWDRANVLTF. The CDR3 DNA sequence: TGCAGCGTTGAAGATTGGGACAGGGCTAACGTCCTGACTTTC.

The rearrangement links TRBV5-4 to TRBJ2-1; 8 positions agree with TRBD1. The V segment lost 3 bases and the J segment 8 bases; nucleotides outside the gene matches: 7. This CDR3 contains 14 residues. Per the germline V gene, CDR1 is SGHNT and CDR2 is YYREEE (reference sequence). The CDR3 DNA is TGTGCCAGCAGCTACTTCGGGACAGGTGATGAGCAGTTCTTC. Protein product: CASSYFGTGDEQFF.

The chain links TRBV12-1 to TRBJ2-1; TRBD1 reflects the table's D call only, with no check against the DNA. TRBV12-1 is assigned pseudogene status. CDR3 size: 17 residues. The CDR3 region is CASSYSQGPSSYNEQFF. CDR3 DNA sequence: TGTGCCAGCAGCTACTCACAGGGGCCGAGCTCCTACAATGAGCAGTTCTTC.

The CDR3 sequence: CSTMTGPNYGYTF. CDR3 nucleotide sequence: TGCAGCACTATGACAGGGCCAAACTATGGCTACACCTTC. V and J are TRBV29-1 and TRBJ1-2; TRBD1 matches 7 bases. The CDR3 spans 13 residues. Germline V lookup: CDR1 SQVTM, CDR2 ANQGSEA. The V and J ends lost 8 bases and 2 bases, in that order; junction bases with no gene match: 8. Supplemented by reference TRBV29-1 and TRBJ1-2, the full variable domain reads SAVISQKPSRDICQRGTSLTIQCQVDSQVTMMFWYRQQPGQSLTLIATANQGSEATYESGFVIDKFPISRPNLTFSTLTVSNMSPEDSSIYLCSTMTGPNYGYTFGSGTRLTVV.

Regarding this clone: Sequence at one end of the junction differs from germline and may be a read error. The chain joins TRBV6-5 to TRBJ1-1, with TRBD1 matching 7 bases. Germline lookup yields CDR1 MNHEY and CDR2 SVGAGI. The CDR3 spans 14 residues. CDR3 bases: TGTGCCAGCACAGCATGGGGACAGAACACTGAAGCTCTCTTT. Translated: CASTAWGQNTEALF.

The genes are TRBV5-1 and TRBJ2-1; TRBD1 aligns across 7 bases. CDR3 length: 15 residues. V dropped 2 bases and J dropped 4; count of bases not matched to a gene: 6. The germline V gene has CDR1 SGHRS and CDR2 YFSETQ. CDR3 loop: CASSFHRGEYNEQFF. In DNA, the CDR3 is TGCGCCAGCAGCTTCCACAGGGGTGAATACAATGAGCAGTTCTTC.